These 23 T cell receptor beta chains were sequenced from one sample in a study of T cell clones after liver transplantation. Assay used: immunoSEQ multiplex PCR; TCRdb lists only in-frame clones, some missing. This table holds about 74,000 clones, 75% to 90% found once. The input for sequencing was CD4+ T cells from blood, taken before liver transplant. The source of these receptors is a human donor who received a liver transplant.

This chain joins TRBV28 and TRBJ2-1; the D gene is possibly TRBD1 (6 bases). The V end was cut by 1 base, the J end by 8 bases, with 12 bases between. From germline, CDR1 is MDHEN and CDR2 SYDVKM. This CDR3 region has 14 residues. The CDR3: CASSLLQGFYEQFF. CDR3 DNA sequence: TGTGCCAGCAGTTTATTGCAGGGGTTCTATGAGCAGTTCTTC. The full variable domain, completed using reference TRBV28 and TRBJ2-1, is DVKVTQSSRYLVKRTGEKVFLECVQDMDHENMFWYRQDPGLGLRLIYFSYDVKMKEKGDIPEGYSVSREKKERFSLILESASTNQTSMYLCASSLLQGFYEQFFGPGTRLTVL.

The V and J genes are TRBV7-8 and TRBJ2-2; tentatively, D is TRBD1 (6 bases). The CDR3 is 16 amino acids. V gave up 5 bases and J gave up 3 bases, with 16 bases separating them. CDR1 SGHVS and CDR2 FQNEAQ come from the germline V gene. The CDR3 DNA sequence: TGTGCCAGCAGCACACAGGGTCCGGTGTACACCGGGGAGCTGTTTTTT. Protein sequence: CASSTQGPVYTGELFF.

The CDR3 loop reads CASSDAGTSGNEQFF. In DNA, the CDR3 is TGCGCCAGCAGCGACGCCGGGACTAGCGGGAATGAGCAGTTCTTC. The J gene is TRBJ2-1, the V gene TRBV5-1; 12 bases fit TRBD2. Germline V lookup: CDR1 SGHRS, CDR2 YFSETQ. V shed 4 bases and J 7 bases; nucleotides not matched to a gene: 6. The CDR3 contains 15 residues.

To note about this clone: The same CDR3 also results from other DNA sequences found in this sample. The chain recombines TRBV5-1 with TRBJ2-7; D is perhaps TRBD1 or TRBD2 (5 bases each). This CDR3 is 13 amino acids long. Germline V gives CDR1 SGHRS, CDR2 YFSETQ. Trimming shortened V by 0 bases and J by 2 bases, and 6 bases separated the two germline ends. The CDR3 DNA follows: TGCGCCAGCAGCTTGGGGGGACCCTACGAGCAGTACTTC. This codes for CASSLGGPYEQYF. Full variable domain (rest looked up from reference TRBV5-1 and TRBJ2-7): KAGVTQTPRYLIKTRGQQVTLSCSPISGHRSVSWYQQTPGQGLQFLFEYFSETQRNKGNFPGRFSGRQFSNSRSEMNVSTLELGDSALYLCASSLGGPYEQYFGPGTRLTVT.

The CDR3 nucleotides read TGTGCCAGCAGTTTTACCTTTACAGGGTTGGCTGGCTACACCTTC. Its protein is CASSFTFTGLAGYTF. The V and J genes are TRBV28 and TRBJ1-2; a weak D match, TRBD1 (6 bases). Trimming pared 3 bases from V and 7 bases from J, leaving 18 bases between. The germline CDR1 and CDR2 sequences are MDHEN and SYDVKM. CDR3 length equals 15 residues.

The rearrangement uses TRBV7-2 and TRBJ2-3, with D unclear. V shed 0 bases and J shed 0 bases, with 4 bases lying between them. Germline assignment: CDR1 SGHTA and CDR2 FQGNSA. This CDR3 is built from 14 residues. CDR3 in amino acids: CASSLAHSTDTQYF. CDR3 DNA sequence: TGTGCCAGCAGCTTAGCACATAGCACAGATACGCAGTATTTT.

V usage is TRBV18 and J usage is TRBJ2-6; no reliable D call. Germline values: CDR1 KGHSH, CDR2 LQKENI. This CDR3 is 13 amino acids long. Deletions cut 3 bases from V and 7 bases from J, with 7 bases between. The CDR3 nucleotides read TGTGCCAGCTCACCTCCTCCCGCCAACGTCCTGACTTTC. Protein sequence: CASSPPPANVLTF.

This clone was detected once. V is TRBV5-1 and J is TRBJ2-2; the match to TRBD1 covers 8 bases. There are 16 residues in the CDR3. CDR1 and CDR2 from the germline V gene are SGHRS and YFSETQ. The J segment lost 4 bases and the V segment lost 2 bases, leaving 7 bases of the junction unmatched. The CDR3 here is CASSLTGGESTGELFF. CDR3 coding DNA: TGCGCCAGCAGCTTAACAGGGGGAGAAAGCACCGGGGAGCTGTTTTTT.

CDR3 in DNA: TGTGCCAGCAGCTTAGGGGACAGGGTGGACGAGCAGTACTTC. Its translation is CASSLGDRVDEQYF. The gene calls are TRBV7-9 and TRBJ2-7; 9 bases line up with TRBD1. The V gene's germline CDR1 is SEHNR and CDR2 FQNEAQ (reference sequence). There are 14 residues in the CDR3. V was pared by 1 base and J by 5 bases, with 3 bases of the junction left unmatched.

The CDR3 protein is CASNNPGQGAKEQYF. The CDR3 coding sequence is TGTGCCAGCAACAACCCGGGACAGGGGGCGAAAGAGCAGTACTTC. This sequence joins TRBV28 and TRBJ2-7; 12 bases line up with TRBD1. The CDR3 spans 15 residues. Germline lookup yields CDR1 MDHEN and CDR2 SYDVKM. V was pared by 7 bases and J by 7 bases, with 11 bases of the junction left unmatched.

V and J are TRBV18 and TRBJ1-3; D not resolved. Deletions cut 1 base from V and 8 bases from J, with 12 bases between. Germline-derived CDR1 and CDR2 are KGHSH and LQKENI. The CDR3 covers 14 residues. CDR3 protein: CASSPQTGSDTIYF. The DNA of the CDR3 is TGTGCCAGCTCACCACAGACGGGAAGTGACACCATATATTTT.

This chain links TRBV5-1 with TRBJ2-7; no reliable D call. Trimming took 1 base from V and 5 from J, leaving 7 bases between them. This CDR3 is built from 12 residues. Germline CDR1 reads SGHRS; CDR2 reads YFSETQ. CDR3 nucleotides: TGCGCCAGCAGCTTGAGCTTGGACGAGCAGTACTTC. Protein product: CASSLSLDEQYF.

The gene calls are TRBV5-1 and TRBJ2-2; 11 bases map to TRBD2. The CDR3 contains 16 residues. Germline V gene lookup returns CDR1 SGHRS and CDR2 YFSETQ. V shed 3 bases, J shed 0 bases, and the junction held 1 base outside the gene matches. The CDR3 DNA reads as TGCGCCAGCAGCTGGACTAGCGGGCCGAACACCGGGGAGCTGTTTTTT. Its translation is CASSWTSGPNTGELFF.

The V gene is TRBV7-9, the J gene TRBJ1-5; a possible D gene is TRBD1 (5 bases). Germline CDR1 and CDR2: SEHNR and FQNEAQ (reference sequence). Trimming left V 10 bases short and J 0 bases short, with 19 bases between. The CDR3 runs to 16 residues. As DNA, the CDR3 is TGTGCCACAATCGGCAGGGTGCAGTATAGCAATCAGCCCCAGCATTTT. It is translated as CATIGRVQYSNQPQHF.

This sequence joins TRBV27 and TRBJ2-7, with 10 bases that match TRBD1. The CDR3 sequence is 15 residues long. Trimming removed 6 bases from V and 2 bases from J; junction bases left unmatched: 7. The germline CDR1 and CDR2 sequences are MNHEY and SMNVEV (reference sequence). CDR3 sequence reads: CASRATGGLAYEQYF. In DNA form, the CDR3 reads TGTGCCAGCAGAGCGACAGGGGGCTTGGCCTACGAGCAGTACTTC.

The rearrangement links TRBV15 to TRBJ2-7, with 8 bases lining up with TRBD2. CDR1 is LNHNV, CDR2 YYDKDF, per germline (reference sequence). This CDR3 spans 13 amino acids. V trimming: 6 bases; J trimming: 3 bases; junction bases outside the gene matches: 4. This CDR3 is CATRASGSYEQYF. CDR3 bases: TGTGCCACCAGGGCCAGCGGGAGCTACGAGCAGTACTTC. The full variable domain, rest sourced from reference TRBV15 and TRBJ2-7, is DAMVIQNPRYQVTQFGKPVTLSCSQTLNHNVMYWYQQKSSQAPKLLFHYYDKDFNNEADTPDNFQSRRPNTSFCFLDIRSPGLGDTAMYLCATRASGSYEQYFGPGTRLTVT.

V usage is TRBV5-5 and J usage is TRBJ2-3; D not resolved. Deletions cut 4 bases from V and 8 bases from J, with 8 bases between. The CDR3 loop spans 11 amino acids. Germline CDR1 reads SGHKS; CDR2 reads YYEKEE (reference sequence). CDR3 residues: CASSPSSTQYF. CDR3 DNA sequence: TGTGCCAGCAGCCCGTCCTCTACGCAGTATTTT. Full variable domain (rest looked up from reference TRBV5-5 and TRBJ2-3): DAGVTQSPTHLIKTRGQQVTLRCSPISGHKSVSWYQQVLGQGPQFIFQYYEKEERGRGNFPDRFSARQFPNYSSELNVNALLLGDSALYLCASSPSSTQYFGPGTRLTVL.

The chain is built from TRBV18 and TRBJ2-2; the D is unclear. Deletions cut 8 bases from V and 3 bases from J, with 16 bases between. CDR1 and CDR2 (germline): KGHSH, LQKENI. CDR3 length: 15 amino acids. CDR3 DNA: TGTGCCAGCGACCGGGCGGTGGGATACACCGGGGAGCTGTTTTTT. Residues: CASDRAVGYTGELFF.

The chain links TRBV5-1 to TRBJ2-7; maybe TRBD1 (6 bases). The germline V gene has CDR1 SGHRS and CDR2 YFSETQ. The CDR3 has 14 residues. V lost 2 bases and J 6 bases, leaving 15 bases between the germline ends. The DNA of the CDR3 is TGCGCCAGCAGCTTCGCCGACAGGTCGTCCGAGCAGTACTTC. Amino acids: CASSFADRSSEQYF.

This clone was seen only once. The chain employs TRBV7-2 and TRBJ1-2; D gene ambiguous. The CDR3 loop spans 14 amino acids. The ends were cut back, 5 bases at V and 4 bases at J, with 14 bases in the middle. CDR1 is SGHTA, CDR2 FQGNSA, per germline. CDR3 nucleotide sequence: TGTGCCAGCAGCCCTGGTGGAGGAGGCTATGGCTACACCTTC. This encodes CASSPGGGGYGYTF.

This clone was found a few times. Other nucleotide sequences from this sample produce the same CDR3. The V and J genes are TRBV6-5 and TRBJ1-1; D uncertain. The V end was cut by 0 bases, the J end by 1 base, with 3 bases between. The germline CDR1 and CDR2 sequences are MNHEY and SVGAGI. The CDR3 has 13 residues. The CDR3 DNA sequence: TGTGCCAGCAGTTACTCAAGGAACACTGAAGCTTTCTTT. It encodes CASSYSRNTEAFF.

The V gene is TRBV6-1, the J gene TRBJ1-5; the match to TRBD1 covers 10 bases. CDR1 and CDR2 (germline): MNHNS, SASEGT. V lost 8 bases to trimming and J lost 4 bases; unmatched junction nucleotides: 5. The CDR3 extends over 14 amino acids. This chain's CDR3 is CASGTGVVNQPQHF. DNA for the CDR3: TGTGCCAGCGGGACAGGGGTAGTAAATCAGCCCCAGCATTTT.

This chain joins TRBV6-5 and TRBJ1-1; D not resolved. The germline gives CDR1 MNHEY, CDR2 SVGAGI. V was trimmed by 5 bases and J by 3 bases, leaving 13 bases between them. There are 14 residues in the CDR3. The CDR3 reads CASSPYPPDTEAFF. Written as DNA, the CDR3 is TGTGCCAGCAGTCCCTACCCTCCGGACACTGAAGCTTTCTTT.